The sequence of this T cell receptor (beta chain) was determined in a study of naive and memory T cell subsets (dated 2017 in TCRdb). About the full investigation: An open-source, UMI-based TCR alpha and beta sequencing pipeline was applied to sorted naive and memory peripheral blood T cell subsets. IgG serology results and the functional CMV T cell responses were in complete agreement. RNA was DNase-treated and reverse transcribed with TCR constant-region primers, mostly using SuperScript III.

In the case of this clonotype: What this receptor recognizes is not known. A junction boundary mismatches the germline segment, possibly from a read error.

From the second PCR step onward, the TCR alpha chain libraries and the TCR beta chain libraries were amplified separately. The CMV status of each donor was determined by measuring IFNgamma production from CD4+ T cells after fresh PBMCs had been stimulated overnight with CMV viral lysate. CD4 T cells were positively selected using Miltenyi beads, after which CD8 T cells were positively selected from the CD4-negative fraction. Cells stained for CD3, CD4, CD8, CD45RA, CD27 and a live/dead dye were sorted on a BD Aria II into four subsets by CD45RA and CD27. Blood came from three healthy volunteers, each fractionated into CD4 and CD8 T cells and then into four differentiation subsets. Roughly 110 ml of peripheral blood was collected from each donor, and PBMC were isolated by Ficoll-Paque PLUS density-gradient centrifugation. Sorted cells were lysed in RLT buffer, after which RNA was extracted using a Qiagen RNeasy kit and stored at -80 degrees C.

Results the study describes overall, beyond this receptor: No ground truth was available to validate the repertoire findings for the naive and memory subsets. Gini index rose and Shannon and inverse Simpson diversity fell from naive through CM, EM and EMRA in both CD4 and CD8 cells. A few larger clonotypes were present in naive repertoires, especially CD8 naive repertoires, and these clonotypes were possibly memory cells re-expressing CD45RA. Following error correction, more than 95% of naive TCR sequences occurred only once, which made naive abundance distributions much steeper than those of memory subsets. RNA-based TCR counts may be influenced by expression changes linked to T cell activation and differentiation. TCR abundance followed a power law with an exponent that was different for naive and memory subsets but consistent across the three individuals. Clonotypes were defined as single alpha or beta chain sequences, not paired alpha/beta receptors.

Measured from the cysteine to the phenylalanine, the CDR3 is 10 residues long. The CDR3 DNA has 30 bases and is translated from base 1. The germline V gene supplies CDR1 MNHNS and CDR2 SASEGT. Receptor amplification or capture employed UMI-ligation and nested PCR. To cover both TRBC1 and TRBC2, the beta constant-region primer consisted of an equimolar mix of two oligonucleotides. Four rounds of PCR were used to amplify ligated cDNA, with nested alpha and beta constant-region primers being used together with the SP2 primer. A single-stranded oligonucleotide bearing the SP2 primer plus a 12-nucleotide UMI was ligated onto the 3' end of the cDNA by T4 RNA ligase 1. Incubation of the ligation reaction was carried out at 16 degrees C for roughly 19-24 hours. To avoid over-amplification, PCR2 was usually performed as a SYBR Green qPCR and halted once a predetermined threshold was reached. Agencourt AMPure XP magnetic beads were used for all purifications after the first. Library quantification was done by Qubit, followed by a TapeStation check on which the main peak was expected at around 650 bp. Sequencing of the pooled libraries was done on an Illumina MiSeq using v2 2x251 paired-end kits, which typically yielded roughly 0.95-2.2 million reads per sample. Each sample library was pooled at 4 to 5 nM, and roughly 5-8% PhiX was included to improve cluster recognition. Concerning the study's data processing: Using tag matching that tolerated one base-pair mismatch, Decombinator assigned V and J genes to FASTQ reads that had been processed by Demultiplexor. UMIs were used by Collapsinator to correct both sequencing errors and frequency errors arising from PCR heterogeneity. CDR3Translator translated TCRs and extracted CDR3s from the conserved cysteine to the FGXG phenylalanine, flagging non-productive sequences. Gini, Shannon entropy and inverse Simpson indices were computed after subsampling the repertoires to the same number of UMI-defined TCRs. Within the linear range, a power law was fitted to clonotype abundance distributions using maximum likelihood. For one naive CD8 sample, the pipeline and MIGEC produced similar UMI counts, unique TCR numbers and clonal distributions. One analysis removed from the naive repertoire any naive TCRs that were also present in any memory subset from the same donor. A set of several thousand CMV-associated CDR3 sequences, compiled from VDJdb and a published dataset, was used to search the repertoires. Starting from the raw public reads, TCRdb applied fastp trimming at Q25, assembled clones with MiXCR and retained in-frame beta chains. CDR3 protein duplicates are merged, each entry listing the most common genes and DNA. TCRdb, rather than the study authors, made the V and J calls. The sample data list 120,000 to 150,000 distinct CDR3 sequences, and approximately 22% of these were observed just once. Together, the top ten hold over 0.09% of the sample.

This clonotype was obtained from a human donor in good health. Material: naive CD4+ T cells from blood. The cell subset or site label corresponds to: naive T cells, CD45RA high CD27+. The sequence joins TRBV6-1 to TRBJ1-1, with no confident D gene call. This receptor has the CDR3 CASSTLLLIF. The base sequence is TGTGCCAGCAGTACCCTTTTGCTTATCTTT.